The source of this T cell receptor (beta chain) is a study of molecular identifiers for immune sequencing clone quantification. This clonotype appeared many times. In germline, CDR1 is GTSNPN, CDR2 SVGIG (reference sequence). The CDR3 runs to 14 residues. The ends lost 1 base at V and 4 bases at J; junction bases unmatched: 7. In preparing bulk TCR libraries, previously described methods and listed TCR primers were used. TCRdb re-analysed the PCR reads in MiXCR, keeping a single row per CDR3 protein. Here the sample spans around 82,000 distinct CDR3 sequences, under 20% being singletons. The source is a human donor in good health. Some libraries in this study had Jurkat cell RNA spiked in. The chain carries TRBV30 and TRBJ2-7; 7 bases map to TRBD1. Sample: naive CD8+ T cells from blood, with Jurkat cell RNA spiked in. The subset was: FACS-sorted CD8+CD4-CCR7+CD45RA+ naive T cells. CDR3 sequence: CAWSEGTAVYEQYF. The CDR3 coding sequence is TGTGCCTGGAGTGAGGGGACAGCGGTTTACGAGCAGTACTTC.